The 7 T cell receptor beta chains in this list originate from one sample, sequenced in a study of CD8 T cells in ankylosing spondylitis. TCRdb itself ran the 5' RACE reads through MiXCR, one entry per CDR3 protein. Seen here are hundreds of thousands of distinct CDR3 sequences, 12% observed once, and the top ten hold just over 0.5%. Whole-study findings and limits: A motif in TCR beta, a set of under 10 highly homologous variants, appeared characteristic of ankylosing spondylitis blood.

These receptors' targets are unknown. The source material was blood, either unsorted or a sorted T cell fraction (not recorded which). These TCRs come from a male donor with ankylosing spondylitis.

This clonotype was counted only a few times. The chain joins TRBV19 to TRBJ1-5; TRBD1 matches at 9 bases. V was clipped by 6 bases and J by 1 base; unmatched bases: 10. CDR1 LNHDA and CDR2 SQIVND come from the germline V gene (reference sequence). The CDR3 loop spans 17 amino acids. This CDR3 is CASRAGTGRRSNQPQHF. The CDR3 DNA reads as TGTGCCAGTAGAGCCGGGACAGGGAGGAGAAGCAATCAGCCCCAGCATTTT.

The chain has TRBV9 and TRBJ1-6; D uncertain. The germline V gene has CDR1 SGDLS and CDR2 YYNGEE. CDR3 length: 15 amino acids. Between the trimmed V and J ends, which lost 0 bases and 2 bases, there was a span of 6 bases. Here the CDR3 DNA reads TGTGCCAGCAGCGTAGCCCCGACCTATAATTCACCCCTCCACTTT. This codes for CASSVAPTYNSPLHF.

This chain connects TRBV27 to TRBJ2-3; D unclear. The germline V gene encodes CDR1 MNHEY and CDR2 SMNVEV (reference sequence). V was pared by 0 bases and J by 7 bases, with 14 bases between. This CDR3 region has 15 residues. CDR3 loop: CASSLSRAVLYTQYF. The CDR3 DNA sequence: TGTGCCAGCAGTTTATCCCGGGCGGTTCTGTATACGCAGTATTTT.

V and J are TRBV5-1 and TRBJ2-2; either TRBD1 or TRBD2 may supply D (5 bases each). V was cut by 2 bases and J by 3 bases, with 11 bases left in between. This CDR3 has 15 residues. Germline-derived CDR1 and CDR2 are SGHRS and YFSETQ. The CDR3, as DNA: TGCGCCAGCAGCTTCCGGGACCGAGACACCGGGGAGCTGTTTTTT. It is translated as CASSFRDRDTGELFF.

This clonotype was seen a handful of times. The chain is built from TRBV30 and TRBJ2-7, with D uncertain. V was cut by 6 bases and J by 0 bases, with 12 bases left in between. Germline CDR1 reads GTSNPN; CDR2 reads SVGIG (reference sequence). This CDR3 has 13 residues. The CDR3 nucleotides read TGTGCCTGCCCAAGTCGGAGCTCCTACGAGCAGTACTTC. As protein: CACPSRSSYEQYF.

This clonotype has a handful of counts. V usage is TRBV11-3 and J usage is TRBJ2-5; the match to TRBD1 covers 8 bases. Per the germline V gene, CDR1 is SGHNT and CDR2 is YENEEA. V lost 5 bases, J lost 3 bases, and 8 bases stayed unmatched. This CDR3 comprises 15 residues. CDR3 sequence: CASSPGQGKKETQYF. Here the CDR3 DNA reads TGTGCCAGCAGCCCAGGACAGGGCAAAAAAGAGACCCAGTACTTC.

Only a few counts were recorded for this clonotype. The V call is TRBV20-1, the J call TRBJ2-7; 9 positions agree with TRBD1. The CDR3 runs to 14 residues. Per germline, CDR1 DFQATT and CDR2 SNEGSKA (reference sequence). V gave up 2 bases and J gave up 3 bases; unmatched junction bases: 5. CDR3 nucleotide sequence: TGCAGTGCTAGAAGGACAGGGGACCTCTACGAGCAGTACTTC. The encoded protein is CSARRTGDLYEQYF.